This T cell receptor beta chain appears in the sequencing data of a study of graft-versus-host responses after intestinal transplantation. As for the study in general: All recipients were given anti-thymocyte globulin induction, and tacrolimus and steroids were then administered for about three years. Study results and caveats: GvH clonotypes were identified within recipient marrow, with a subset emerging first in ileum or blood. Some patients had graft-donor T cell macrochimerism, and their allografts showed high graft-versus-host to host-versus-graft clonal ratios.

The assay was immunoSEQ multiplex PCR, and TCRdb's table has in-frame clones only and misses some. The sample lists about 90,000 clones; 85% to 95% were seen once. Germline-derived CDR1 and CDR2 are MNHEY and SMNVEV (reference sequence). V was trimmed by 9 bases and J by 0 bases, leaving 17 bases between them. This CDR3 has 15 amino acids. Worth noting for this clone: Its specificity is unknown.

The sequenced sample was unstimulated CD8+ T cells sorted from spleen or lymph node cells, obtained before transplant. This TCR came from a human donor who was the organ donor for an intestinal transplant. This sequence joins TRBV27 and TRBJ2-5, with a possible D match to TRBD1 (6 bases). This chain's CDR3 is CASKMDSDYQETQYF. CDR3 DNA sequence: TGTGCCAGTAAAATGGACAGCGATTACCAAGAGACCCAGTACTTC.